This T cell receptor beta chain was sequenced for a study of T-cell reconstitution after alpha-beta-depleted transplantation in children. For TCRbeta, the library was prepared with unique molecular identifiers. TCRdb reprocessed the PCR reads via MiXCR and lists one record per CDR3 protein. The table lists some 460,000 distinct CDR3 sequences, 15% to 20% of them singletons. Germline V gives CDR1 MDHEN, CDR2 SYDVKM. This CDR3 comprises 11 residues. V gave up 10 bases and J gave up 10 bases, with 14 bases separating them. This clonotype originated in a boy less than two years old who had a stem cell transplant for Wiskott-Aldrich syndrome, so the T cells may come from the graft donor. The rearrangement uses TRBV28 and TRBJ2-1; D is possibly TRBD1 (6 bases). Source: PBMCs, mostly from graft donor cells, taken 360 days after TCRalphabeta/CD19-depleted stem cell transplant. CDR3 nucleotide sequence: TGTGCCACTACGACAGGACGCGAGCAGTTCTTC. Translated, it gives CATTTGREQFF.